Presented here are 22 T cell receptor beta chains from one specimen sequenced in a study of spatial heterogeneity in lung cancer. Time point reported: sample taken at primary tumor resection. Whole RNA, which was extracted from tumor, nontumor lung tissue or frozen PBMC, was sequenced without any cell sorting. TCRdb re-called the 5' RACE reads with MiXCR, one entry per CDR3 protein. The sample holds over 90,000 distinct CDR3 sequences, approximately 8.2% seen once. Sequences were derived from PBMCs, sampled at surgery. The receptors derive from a male donor with early-stage non-small cell lung cancer.

This clonotype was observed many times. V is TRBV7-9 and J is TRBJ1-1; no reliable D call. This CDR3 is 12 amino acids long. Germline V CDR1 and CDR2: SEHNR, FQNEAQ (reference sequence). The V end lost 2 bases, the J end lost 7 bases, and 8 bases lay between the germline ends. CDR3 nucleotide sequence: TGTGCCAGCAGCTTAAACGGGAATGAAGCTTTCTTT. It is translated as CASSLNGNEAFF. Based on the CDR3 plus reference TRBV7-9 and TRBJ1-1, the full variable domain is DTGVSQNPRHKITKRGQNVTFRCDPISEHNRLYWYRQTLGQGPEFLTYFQNEAQLEKSRLLSDRFSAERPKGSFSTLEIQRTEQGDSAMYLCASSLNGNEAFFGQGTRLTVV.

Many counts were recorded for this clonotype. This rearrangement joins TRBV7-9 to TRBJ2-3, with D hard to call. The V gene's germline CDR1 is SEHNR and CDR2 FQNEAQ (reference sequence). The V and J ends lost 3 bases and 1 base respectively, with 5 bases between them. There are 13 residues in the CDR3. The CDR3 sequence is CASSLYGTDTQYF. In DNA, the CDR3 is TGTGCCAGCAGCTTGTACGGCACAGATACGCAGTATTTT. Complete variable domain (other parts from reference TRBV7-9 and TRBJ2-3): DTGVSQNPRHKITKRGQNVTFRCDPISEHNRLYWYRQTLGQGPEFLTYFQNEAQLEKSRLLSDRFSAERPKGSFSTLEIQRTEQGDSAMYLCASSLYGTDTQYFGPGTRLTVL.

This sequence joins TRBV11-1 and TRBJ2-2; D is uncertain. The germline CDR1 and CDR2 sequences are SGHAT and FQDESV (reference sequence). V lost 6 bases, J lost 6 bases, and 14 bases lay in between. The CDR3 extends over 14 amino acids. The CDR3 loop reads CASSSGLRSGELFF. The CDR3 nucleotides read TGTGCCAGCAGTTCCGGGCTGAGGTCCGGGGAGCTGTTTTTT. The variable domain in full, with the rest retrieved from reference TRBV11-1 and TRBJ2-2, is EAEVAQSPRYKITEKSQAVAFWCDPISGHATLYWYRQILGQGPELLVQFQDESVVDDSQLPKDRFSAERLKGVDSTLKIQPAELGDSAMYLCASSSGLRSGELFFGEGSRLTVL.

This clonotype came up a few times. The J gene is TRBJ1-4, the V gene TRBV20-1; 9 nucleotides agree with TRBD1. This CDR3 is 13 amino acids long. Losses at the gene ends were 6 bases for V and 9 bases for J; bases not matched to a gene: 8. The V gene's germline CDR1 is DFQATT and CDR2 SNEGSKA (reference sequence). The CDR3 coding sequence is TGCAGTGCCAGACCGACAGGGGGACAAAAACTGTTTTTT. Its translation is CSARPTGGQKLFF.

This clonotype was counted only a few times. The J gene is TRBJ1-2, the V gene TRBV6-5, with D hard to call. The V and J ends lost 5 bases and 4 bases respectively, with 11 bases between them. CDR1 and CDR2 from the germline V gene are MNHEY and SVGAGI. The CDR3 is 13 residues long. CDR3 sequence (DNA): TGTGCCAGCAGTGAAGGTTTGGGCTATGGCTACACCTTC. Residues: CASSEGLGYGYTF.

The chain uses TRBV23-1 and TRBJ2-2, with 7 bases that match TRBD2. TRBV23-1 is known as an ORF, though its function is uncertain. CDR3 length: 16 amino acids. Trimming removed 0 bases from V and 3 bases from J; junction bases left unmatched: 4. The CDR3 DNA sequence: TGCGCCAGCAGTCAATCGTGCGGGGGACACACCGGGGAGCTGTTTTTT. It translates to CASSQSCGGHTGELFF.

In this sample, this clonotype turned up many times. The chain employs TRBV6-5 and TRBJ2-2; D tentatively reads TRBD1 or TRBD2 (5 bases each). The germline V gene encodes CDR1 MNHEY and CDR2 SVGAGI. CDR3 length: 15 residues. V shed 5 bases and J shed 2 bases, with 12 bases lying between them. The CDR3 spells CASSTGTGNTGELFF. The CDR3 DNA is TGTGCCAGCAGTACCGGGACGGGAAACACCGGGGAGCTGTTTTTT.

A few counts support this clonotype. This sequence joins TRBV7-2 and TRBJ1-2, with 7 bases lining up with TRBD1. This CDR3 comprises 15 residues. V lost 6 bases to trimming and J lost 2 bases; unmatched junction nucleotides: 9. From germline, CDR1 is SGHTA and CDR2 FQGNSA. CDR3 in amino acids: CASSYSLGQNYGYTF. The CDR3, as DNA: TGTGCCAGCAGTTACTCACTGGGACAGAACTATGGCTACACCTTC.

This clonotype was detected only a few times. The chain has TRBV10-3 and TRBJ2-2; D call uncertain. Germline assignment: CDR1 ENHRY and CDR2 SYGVKD. Trimming stripped 3 bases from V and 10 bases from J, with 9 bases between. This CDR3 contains 12 residues. CDR3 nucleotides: TGTGCCATCAGTGAAAGGCAAGAGGAGCTGTTTTTT. Amino acids: CAISERQEELFF.

This clonotype has more than one count but fewer than ten. CDR3 amino acids: CASSVRPGEDEQYF. CDR3 sequence (DNA): TGTGCCAGCAGCGTTAGACCAGGGGAAGACGAGCAGTACTTC. This rearrangement joins TRBV9 to TRBJ2-7; D may be TRBD1 (6 bases). The CDR3 runs 14 residues. Germline CDR1 and CDR2: SGDLS and YYNGEE. V lost 2 bases to trimming and J lost 5 bases, with 14 bases between them.

At least ten counts were recorded for this clonotype. V gene TRBV4-3 combines with J gene TRBJ1-1; weak D call: TRBD1 (5 bases). The CDR3 has 14 amino acids. V lost 4 bases and J 10 bases, leaving 19 bases between the germline ends. Germline assignment: CDR1 LGHNA and CDR2 YSLEER. CDR3 nucleotide sequence: TGCGCCAGCAGCCCGGTGAATGGAGGGGATGGAGCTTTCTTT. It translates to CASSPVNGGDGAFF.

The rearrangement uses TRBV3-1 and TRBJ2-3, with D unresolved. Germline loops: CDR1 LGHDT, CDR2 YNNKEL (reference sequence). This CDR3 has 13 amino acids. Trimming shortened V by 0 bases and J by 9 bases, and 10 bases separated the two germline ends. CDR3 loop: CASSQDLATTQYF. The CDR3 DNA is TGTGCCAGCAGCCAAGATTTAGCTACAACGCAGTATTTT.

The CDR3 sequence: CSVDRIWGSDSTDTQYF. The CDR3, as DNA: TGCAGCGTCGACCGAATTTGGGGCTCCGATAGCACAGATACGCAGTATTTT. V is TRBV29-1 and J is TRBJ2-3, with D possibly matching TRBD1 (5 bases). The CDR3 is 17 amino acids. CDR1 is SQVTM, CDR2 ANQGSEA, per germline. Between the trimmed V and J ends, which lost 6 bases and 0 bases, there was a span of 22 bases.

This clonotype is a singleton in its sample. J is TRBJ2-7 and V is TRBV6-6; 9 bases line up with TRBD2. The CDR3 contains 15 residues. Trimming at V came to 6 bases and at J to 0 bases, leaving 6 bases not matched to a gene. Germline CDR1 reads MNHNY; CDR2 reads SVGAGI (reference sequence). The CDR3 protein is CASSPRTSASYEQYF. In DNA, the CDR3 is TGTGCCAGCAGCCCTCGGACTAGCGCCTCCTACGAGCAGTACTTC.

This chain uses TRBV6-2 or TRBV6-3 with TRBJ2-7, with 8 bases matching TRBD2. V gave up 6 bases and J gave up 0 bases; unmatched junction bases: 13. The CDR3 totals 17 residues. Germline assignment: CDR1 MNHEY and CDR2 SVGEGT. This chain's CDR3 is CASSRSPASGGSYEQYF. The CDR3 DNA follows: TGTGCCAGCAGCCGGTCGCCTGCCAGCGGGGGCTCCTACGAGCAGTACTTC.

This clonotype was recorded many times. The rearrangement links TRBV12-3 or TRBV12-4 to TRBJ2-7, with D uncertain. This CDR3 has 15 amino acids. Trimming shortened V by 1 base and J by 4 bases, and 14 bases separated the two germline ends. CDR3 nucleotides: TGTGCCAGCAGTTTAGGCAGGCGGTTTGGGTACGAGCAGTACTTC. This codes for CASSLGRRFGYEQYF.

This clonotype was found many times. The CDR3 DNA reads as TGCGCCAGCAGTGACCCAGGACTAGCGGGAGCAGATACGCAGTATTTT. Amino acid sequence: CASSDPGLAGADTQYF. The genes are TRBV10-2 and TRBJ2-3; 13 bases fit TRBD2. There are 16 residues in the CDR3. V lost 3 bases, J lost 4 bases, and 4 bases stayed unmatched. The germline gives CDR1 WSHSY, CDR2 SAAADI.

This clonotype was picked up many times. The V call is TRBV7-9, the J call TRBJ2-7, with 9 positions matching TRBD1. The CDR3 runs to 13 residues. The V segment lost 4 bases and the J segment 6 bases; nucleotides outside the gene matches: 4. CDR1 and CDR2 from the germline V gene are SEHNR and FQNEAQ (reference sequence). CDR3 coding DNA: TGTGCCAGCAGCTATTTGGACAGGGGCGAGCAGTACTTC. It specifies CASSYLDRGEQYF.

The genes are TRBV5-1 and TRBJ1-2, with TRBD1 identical over 8 bases. The germline V gene has CDR1 SGHRS and CDR2 YFSETQ. Trimming removed 0 bases from V and 6 bases from J; junction bases left unmatched: 4. This CDR3 region has 14 residues. DNA for the CDR3: TGCGCCAGCAGCTTGGCCTTGACAGGGGATGGCTACACCTTC. Amino acid sequence: CASSLALTGDGYTF.

This clonotype was observed a few times. The chain couples TRBV29-1 to TRBJ1-3; D gene uncertain. Germline CDR1 and CDR2: SQVTM and ANQGSEA. The length of the CDR3 is 14 residues. The germline V and J ends were trimmed by 0 bases and 2 bases, with 8 bases remaining between them. The CDR3 DNA is TGCAGCGTTGAAGATCCCCGGACTGGAAACACCATATATTTT. Protein sequence: CSVEDPRTGNTIYF.

This clonotype occurred a few times. The chain recombines TRBV20-1 with TRBJ2-1, with D perhaps assigned TRBD1 or TRBD2 (6 bases each). Germline V lookup: CDR1 DFQATT, CDR2 SNEGSKA (reference sequence). The V gene lost 5 bases and the J gene lost 1 base, with 15 bases spanning the gap. The CDR3 has 15 residues. The CDR3 nucleotides read TGCAGTGCTCTCAGTACAGGGAGGTCCTACAATGAGCAGTTCTTC. It translates to CSALSTGRSYNEQFF.

In its sample, this clonotype was seen many times. This chain links TRBV20-1 with TRBJ2-7; no definite D call. Per the germline V gene, CDR1 is DFQATT and CDR2 is SNEGSKA (reference sequence). The germline V and J ends were trimmed by 6 bases and 1 base, with 10 bases remaining between them. The CDR3 sequence is 12 residues long. DNA of the CDR3: TGCAGTGCATTCAGGAGTTCCTACGAGCAGTACTTC. Its protein product is CSAFRSSYEQYF.